What follows are 20 T cell receptor beta chains derived from one specimen sequenced in a study of follicular helper T cells after annual influenza vaccination. The time point here: 2014-2015 season, pre-vaccination. Method: immunoSEQ multiplex PCR; TCRdb's copy keeps in-frame clones and lacks some. The table includes over 11,000 clones, just under 85% detected once. The sequences come from CXCR5- memory CD4+ T cells sorted from blood, collected on the day of influenza vaccination. Receptors originate from an adult who received the influenza vaccine.

V usage is TRBV14 and J usage is TRBJ2-7; TRBD1 might be the D (5 bases). There are 13 residues in the CDR3. The germline V gene has CDR1 SGHDN and CDR2 FVKESK. The germline V and J ends were trimmed by 2 bases and 6 bases, with 11 bases remaining between them. DNA for the CDR3: TGTGCCAGCAGCCAACAAAGGGGTACCGAGCAGTACTTC. It yields the protein CASSQQRGTEQYF.

This clone was counted once. The rearrangement uses TRBV18 and TRBJ1-2; D might be TRBD1 (6 bases). Germline loops: CDR1 KGHSH, CDR2 LQKENI. Trimming removed 3 bases at V and 4 bases at J, with 15 bases between. CDR3 size: 15 residues. The CDR3 loop reads CASSPLDSITYGYTF. As DNA, the CDR3 is TGTGCCAGCTCACCTTTGGACAGTATAACCTATGGCTACACCTTC. The variable domain in full, with the rest retrieved from reference TRBV18 and TRBJ1-2, is NAGVMQNPRHLVRRRGQEARLRCSPMKGHSHVYWYRQLPEEGLKFMVYLQKENIIDESGMPKERFSAEFPKEGPSILRIQQVVRGDSAAYFCASSPLDSITYGYTFGSGTRLTVV.

This chain links TRBV27 with TRBJ1-2, with TRBD1 identical over 7 bases. V dropped 6 bases and J dropped 7; count of bases not matched to a gene: 14. The V gene's germline CDR1 is MNHEY and CDR2 SMNVEV (reference sequence). There are 15 residues in the CDR3. This chain's CDR3 is CASSRQGLALGGYTF. CDR3 DNA sequence: TGTGCCAGCAGCCGACAGGGTTTAGCCTTAGGTGGCTACACCTTC.

The V gene is TRBV11-2, the J gene TRBJ2-7, with 7 bases matching TRBD2. Germline lookup yields CDR1 SGHAT and CDR2 FQNNGV. The junction had 12 bases not matched to a gene; V was cut back by 4 bases and J by 9 bases. The CDR3 loop spans 14 amino acids. DNA of the CDR3: TGTGCCAGCAGCTCCCCTAGAGCGGGGCATGGGCAGTACTTC. It specifies CASSSPRAGHGQYF.

This chain links TRBV12-5 with TRBJ2-3; 10 bases fit TRBD1. Losses at the gene ends were 0 bases for V and 7 bases for J; bases not matched to a gene: 7. CDR1 is LGHNT, CDR2 FRNRAP, per germline. The CDR3 runs 16 residues. CDR3 in amino acids: CASGLVLGQGENTQYF. CDR3 DNA sequence: TGTGCTAGTGGTTTGGTACTCGGACAGGGGGAGAATACGCAGTATTTT.

The J gene is TRBJ2-3, the V gene TRBV15; D is possibly TRBD2 (5 bases). The CDR3 has 13 amino acids. Trimming took off 0 bases at V and 5 bases at J, with 6 bases between the two ends. Germline CDR1 is LNHNV and CDR2 is YYDKDF (reference sequence). CDR3 sequence (DNA): TGTGCCACCAGCAGAGATCGGGGAGATACGCAGTATTTT. Encoded protein: CATSRDRGDTQYF.

This chain joins TRBV5-1 and TRBJ2-1; D is possibly TRBD2 (6 bases). CDR3 length equals 14 residues. Trimming removed 4 bases from V and 7 bases from J, with 15 bases in between. From germline, CDR1 is SGHRS and CDR2 YFSETQ. The CDR3 is CASSPAGPINEQFF. The CDR3 DNA is TGCGCCAGCAGCCCGGCGGGACCGATAAATGAGCAGTTCTTC.

This clone is a singleton in its sample. The chain recombines TRBV28 with TRBJ1-2, with TRBD1 matching 10 bases. The CDR3 has 15 amino acids. With 5 bases clipped from V and 5 bases from J, the junction kept 8 bases outside the gene matches. Germline loops: CDR1 MDHEN, CDR2 SYDVKM. The CDR3 sequence: CASSVQTGGRYGYTF. CDR3 nucleotide sequence: TGTGCCAGCAGTGTTCAGACAGGGGGCAGATATGGCTACACCTTC.

This chain joins TRBV6-5 and TRBJ2-2, with D possibly being TRBD1 or TRBD2 (5 bases each). Germline CDR1 and CDR2: MNHEY and SVGAGI. The V end was cut by 2 bases, the J end by 1 base, with 8 bases between. This CDR3 is 15 amino acids long. CDR3 amino acids: CASSYGGRNTGELFF. CDR3 in DNA: TGTGCCAGCAGTTACGGGGGACGGAACACCGGGGAGCTGTTTTTT.

The CDR3 region has the DNA TGCAGTGCTCTGAGGGGGGAGACCCAGTACTTC. Protein: CSALRGETQYF. V gene TRBV20-1 combines with J gene TRBJ2-5; TRBD1 is a possible D gene (6 bases). CDR3 length: 11 amino acids. Germline CDR1 DFQATT, CDR2 SNEGSKA (reference sequence). V lost 5 bases and J lost 5, with 9 bases in between.

J is TRBJ1-1 and V is TRBV5-1; D is perhaps TRBD1 (6 bases). CDR1 SGHRS and CDR2 YFSETQ come from the germline V gene. The length of the CDR3 is 14 residues. Trimming removed 4 bases from V and 4 bases from J, with 14 bases in between. CDR3 loop: CASSVQGKSTEAFF. CDR3 DNA: TGCGCCAGCAGCGTTCAGGGGAAGAGCACTGAAGCTTTCTTT.

This clone was counted a single time. J is TRBJ2-7 and V is TRBV4-3; TRBD2 matches 10 bases. V shed 0 bases, J shed 3 bases, and the junction held 11 bases outside the gene matches. In germline, CDR1 is LGHNA, CDR2 YSLEER. The CDR3 is 18 amino acids. CDR3 in amino acids: CASSQDMASGGTFYEQYF. The CDR3 coding sequence is TGCGCCAGCAGCCAAGATATGGCTAGCGGGGGCACTTTCTACGAGCAGTACTTC.

V gene TRBV7-9 combines with J gene TRBJ1-2; weak D call: TRBD1 (6 bases). CDR1 is SEHNR and CDR2 is FQNEAQ in the germline V gene (reference sequence). The ends were cut back, 3 bases at V and 6 bases at J, with 17 bases in the middle. CDR3 length equals 15 residues. The CDR3 nucleotides are TGTGCCAGCAGCTTGATTTCTTCAGGGGTGGATGGCTACACCTTC. This codes for CASSLISSGVDGYTF.

The chain employs TRBV7-8 and TRBJ1-5; D is unresolved. CDR1 is SGHVS, CDR2 FQNEAQ, per germline. The CDR3 runs 14 residues. The germline V and J ends were trimmed by 1 base and 6 bases, with 10 bases remaining between them. Here the CDR3 reads CASSLVAGGQPQHF. The CDR3 region has the DNA TGTGCCAGCAGCTTAGTTGCAGGTGGTCAGCCCCAGCATTTT.

This rearrangement joins TRBV6-5 to TRBJ2-6, with unresolved D. The CDR3 consists of 16 residues. The V gene lost 2 bases and the J gene lost 0 bases, with 8 bases spanning the gap. In germline, CDR1 is MNHEY, CDR2 SVGAGI. CDR3 DNA: TGTGCCAGCAGTTACGGTATAGGCTCTGGGGCCAACGTCCTGACTTTC. Translation: CASSYGIGSGANVLTF.

The V gene is TRBV7-2, the J gene TRBJ2-1; TRBD2 matches at 7 bases. Germline CDR1 SGHTA, CDR2 FQGNSA. The ends lost 6 bases at V and 4 bases at J; junction bases unmatched: 12. This CDR3 has 16 residues. The CDR3 DNA reads as TGTGCCAGCAGTCTCCAATCTAGCGGATATTACAATGAGCAGTTCTTC. It yields the protein CASSLQSSGYYNEQFF.

This clone was counted only a few times. The chain couples TRBV30 to TRBJ1-5; D is perhaps TRBD1 (5 bases). This CDR3 region has 14 residues. Germline V gene data show CDR1 as GTSNPN and CDR2 as SVGIG (reference sequence). V was shortened by 0 bases and J by 7 bases, with 13 bases between the two germline ends. The CDR3 bases are TGTGCCTGGAGTGTGCCGAAGGGGTACCAGCCCCAGCATTTT. This codes for CAWSVPKGYQPQHF.

The chain recombines TRBV19 with TRBJ2-2; 8 nucleotides line up with TRBD2. Per the germline V gene, CDR1 is LNHDA and CDR2 is SQIVND (reference sequence). The CDR3 runs 16 residues. V shed 5 bases and J 2 bases; nucleotides not matched to a gene: 7. The CDR3 region has the DNA TGTGCCAGTAGTGCTAAAGCGGGGGCAAACACCGGGGAGCTGTTTTTT. Amino acids: CASSAKAGANTGELFF. The full variable domain, its missing parts supplied by reference TRBV19 and TRBJ2-2, is DGGITQSPKYLFRKEGQNVTLSCEQNLNHDAMYWYRQDPGQGLRLIYYSQIVNDFQKGDIAEGYSVSREKKESFPLTVTSAQKNPTAFYLCASSAKAGANTGELFFGEGSRLTVL.

J is TRBJ2-7 and V is TRBV2, with D possibly called TRBD1 or TRBD2 (5 bases each). Germline V gene sequence: CDR1 SNHLY, CDR2 FYNNEI. The length of the CDR3 is 14 residues. Trimming took off 4 bases at V and 1 base at J, with 11 bases between the two ends. CDR3 in DNA: TGTGCCAGCAGTGTGGGACGGATTTCCTACGAGCAGTACTTC. It is translated as CASSVGRISYEQYF.

J is TRBJ2-5 and V is TRBV5-1; 8 nucleotides align to TRBD2. Trimming at V came to 7 bases and at J to 1 base, leaving 3 bases not matched to a gene. CDR3 size: 13 residues. Germline-derived CDR1 and CDR2 are SGHRS and YFSETQ. CDR3 coding DNA: TGCGCCAGCCGGGAGGGGTTCCAAGAGACCCAGTACTTC. Its translation: CASREGFQETQYF.